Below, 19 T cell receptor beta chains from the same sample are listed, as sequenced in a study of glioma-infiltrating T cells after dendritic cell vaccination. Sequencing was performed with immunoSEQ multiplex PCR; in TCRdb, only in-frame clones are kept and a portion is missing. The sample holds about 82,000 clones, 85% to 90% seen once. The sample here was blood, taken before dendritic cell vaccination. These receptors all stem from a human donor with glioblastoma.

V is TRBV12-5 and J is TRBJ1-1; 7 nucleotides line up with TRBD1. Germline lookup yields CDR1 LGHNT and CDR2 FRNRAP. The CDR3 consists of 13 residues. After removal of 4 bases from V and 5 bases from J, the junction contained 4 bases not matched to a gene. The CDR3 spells CASGWETGTEAFF. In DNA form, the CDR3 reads TGTGCTAGTGGTTGGGAGACAGGGACTGAAGCTTTCTTT.

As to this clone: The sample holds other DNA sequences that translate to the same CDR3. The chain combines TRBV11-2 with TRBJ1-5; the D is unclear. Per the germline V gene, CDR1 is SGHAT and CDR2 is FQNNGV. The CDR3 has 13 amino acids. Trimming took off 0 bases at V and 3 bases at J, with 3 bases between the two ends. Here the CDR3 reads CASSLEANQPQHF. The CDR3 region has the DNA TGTGCCAGCAGCTTAGAAGCCAATCAGCCCCAGCATTTT.

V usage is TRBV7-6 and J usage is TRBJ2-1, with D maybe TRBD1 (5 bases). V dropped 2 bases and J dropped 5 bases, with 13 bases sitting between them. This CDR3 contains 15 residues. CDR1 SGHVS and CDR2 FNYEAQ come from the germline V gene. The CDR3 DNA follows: TGTGCCAGCAGCTTATGGGCTAGGGGTGACAATGAGCAGTTCTTC. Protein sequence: CASSLWARGDNEQFF.

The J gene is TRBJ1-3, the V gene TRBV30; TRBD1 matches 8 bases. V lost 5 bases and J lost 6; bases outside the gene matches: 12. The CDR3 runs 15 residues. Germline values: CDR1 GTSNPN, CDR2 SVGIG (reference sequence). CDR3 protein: CAWFLGQGKENTIYF. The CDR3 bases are TGTGCCTGGTTCCTAGGACAGGGTAAAGAAAACACCATATATTTT.

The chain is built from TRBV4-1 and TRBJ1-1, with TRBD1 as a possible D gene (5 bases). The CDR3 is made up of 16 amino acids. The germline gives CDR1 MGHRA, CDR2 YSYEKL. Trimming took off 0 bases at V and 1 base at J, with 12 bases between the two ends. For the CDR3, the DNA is TGCGCCAGCAGCCAAGAGGGAGGGCAGGGGAACACTGAAGCTTTCTTT. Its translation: CASSQEGGQGNTEAFF.

The CDR3 spells CSVEDDGTVGYTF. CDR3 in DNA: TGCAGCGTTGAAGATGACGGGACAGTGGGCTACACCTTC. The chain employs TRBV29-1 and TRBJ1-2, with 7 bases fitting TRBD1. Germline loops: CDR1 SQVTM, CDR2 ANQGSEA. V trimming: 0 bases; J trimming: 8 bases; junction bases outside the gene matches: 6. The CDR3 has 13 residues.

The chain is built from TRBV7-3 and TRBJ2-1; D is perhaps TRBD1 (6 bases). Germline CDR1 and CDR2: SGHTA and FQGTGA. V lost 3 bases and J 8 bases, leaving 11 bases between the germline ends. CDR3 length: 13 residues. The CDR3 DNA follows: TGTGCCAGCAGCTTCAGCAGGGGCGATGAGCAGTTCTTC. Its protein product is CASSFSRGDEQFF. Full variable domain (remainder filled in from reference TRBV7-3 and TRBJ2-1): GAGVSQTPSNKVTEKGKYVELRCDPISGHTALYWYRQSLGQGPEFLIYFQGTGAADDSGLPNDRFFAVRPEGSVSTLKIQRTERGDSAVYLCASSFSRGDEQFFGPGTRLTVL.

The CDR3 here is CAGRAGGFFGGETQYF. Here the CDR3 DNA reads TGTGCCGGCCGGGCAGGGGGCTTTTTCGGTGGAGAGACCCAGTACTTC. V gene TRBV2 combines with J gene TRBJ2-5; 8 bases align to TRBD1. Germline V lookup: CDR1 SNHLY, CDR2 FYNNEI. J was trimmed by 4 bases and V by 11 bases; bases with no gene match: 18. The CDR3 spans 16 residues.

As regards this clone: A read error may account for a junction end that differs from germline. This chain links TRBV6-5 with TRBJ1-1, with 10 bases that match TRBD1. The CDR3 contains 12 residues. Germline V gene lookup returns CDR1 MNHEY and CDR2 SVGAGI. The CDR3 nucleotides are TGTGCCAGCGGGCGACAGGGGGCCAGGCGTAACTTT. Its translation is CASGRQGARRNF.

CDR3 in amino acids: CASTGGQGYTEAFF. CDR3 nucleotide sequence: TGTGCCAGCACGGGGGGACAGGGATACACTGAAGCTTTCTTT. The chain couples TRBV2 to TRBJ1-1; 9 bases agree with TRBD1. Germline values: CDR1 SNHLY, CDR2 FYNNEI. Trimming took 7 bases from V and 3 from J; bases not matched to a gene: 6. CDR3 length equals 14 residues.

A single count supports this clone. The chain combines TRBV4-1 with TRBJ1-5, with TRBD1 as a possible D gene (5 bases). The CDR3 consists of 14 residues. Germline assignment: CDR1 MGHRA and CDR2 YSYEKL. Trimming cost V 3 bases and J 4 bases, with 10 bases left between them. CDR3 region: CASSHPTVNQPQHF. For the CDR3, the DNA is TGCGCCAGCAGCCACCCGACAGTTAATCAGCCCCAGCATTTT.

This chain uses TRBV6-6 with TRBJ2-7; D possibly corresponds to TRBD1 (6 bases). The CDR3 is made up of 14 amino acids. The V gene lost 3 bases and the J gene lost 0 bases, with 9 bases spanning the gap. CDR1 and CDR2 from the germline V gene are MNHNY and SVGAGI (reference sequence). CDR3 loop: CASSYGTSSYEQYF. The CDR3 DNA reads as TGTGCCAGCAGTTATGGGACAAGCTCCTACGAGCAGTACTTC.

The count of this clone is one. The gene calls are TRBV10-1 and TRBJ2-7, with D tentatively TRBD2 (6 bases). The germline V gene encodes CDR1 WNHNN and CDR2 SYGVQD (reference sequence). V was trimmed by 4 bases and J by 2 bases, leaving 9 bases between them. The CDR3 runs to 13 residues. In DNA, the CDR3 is TGCGCCAGCAGTGCCGGGACTCCCTACGAGCAGTACTTC. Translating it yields CASSAGTPYEQYF.

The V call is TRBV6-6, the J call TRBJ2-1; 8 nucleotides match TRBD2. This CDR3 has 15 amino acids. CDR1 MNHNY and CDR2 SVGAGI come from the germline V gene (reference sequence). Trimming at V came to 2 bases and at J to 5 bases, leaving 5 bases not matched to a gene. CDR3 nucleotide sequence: TGTGCCAGCAGTTACAGGAGCGGGGGCCACAATGAGCAGTTCTTC. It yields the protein CASSYRSGGHNEQFF.

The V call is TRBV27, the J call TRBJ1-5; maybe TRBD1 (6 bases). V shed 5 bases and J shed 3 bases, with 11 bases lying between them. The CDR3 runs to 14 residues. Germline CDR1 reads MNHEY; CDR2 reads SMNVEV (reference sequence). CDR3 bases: TGTGCCAGCAGTAGGGCAGGGGCCAATCAGCCCCAGCATTTT. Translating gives CASSRAGANQPQHF.

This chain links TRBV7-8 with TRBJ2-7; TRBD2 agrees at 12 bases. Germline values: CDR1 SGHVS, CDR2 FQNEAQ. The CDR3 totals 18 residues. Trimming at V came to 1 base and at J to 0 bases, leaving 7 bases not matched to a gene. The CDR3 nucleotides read TGTGCCAGCAGCTTAGGGACTAGCGGGAAACAAATCTCCTACGAGCAGTACTTC. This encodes CASSLGTSGKQISYEQYF.

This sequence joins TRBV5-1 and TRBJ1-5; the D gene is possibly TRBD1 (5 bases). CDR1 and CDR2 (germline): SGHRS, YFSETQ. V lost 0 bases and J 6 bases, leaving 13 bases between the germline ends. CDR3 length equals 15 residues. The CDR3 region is CASSLGFGGAQPQHF. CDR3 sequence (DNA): TGCGCCAGCAGCTTGGGGTTCGGAGGGGCTCAGCCCCAGCATTTT.

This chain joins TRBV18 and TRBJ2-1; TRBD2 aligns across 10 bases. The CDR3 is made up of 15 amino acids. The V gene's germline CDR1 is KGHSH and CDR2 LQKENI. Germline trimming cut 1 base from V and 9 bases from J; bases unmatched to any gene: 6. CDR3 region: CASSPLLAGEAEQFF. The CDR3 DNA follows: TGTGCCAGCTCACCACTGCTAGCGGGAGAGGCTGAGCAGTTCTTC.

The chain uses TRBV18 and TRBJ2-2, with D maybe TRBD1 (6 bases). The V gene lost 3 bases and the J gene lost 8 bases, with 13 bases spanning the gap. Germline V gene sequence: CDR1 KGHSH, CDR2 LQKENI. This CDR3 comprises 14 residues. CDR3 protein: CASSPATQGGELFF. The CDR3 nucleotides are TGTGCCAGCTCACCGGCGACCCAGGGGGGGGAGCTGTTTTTT.